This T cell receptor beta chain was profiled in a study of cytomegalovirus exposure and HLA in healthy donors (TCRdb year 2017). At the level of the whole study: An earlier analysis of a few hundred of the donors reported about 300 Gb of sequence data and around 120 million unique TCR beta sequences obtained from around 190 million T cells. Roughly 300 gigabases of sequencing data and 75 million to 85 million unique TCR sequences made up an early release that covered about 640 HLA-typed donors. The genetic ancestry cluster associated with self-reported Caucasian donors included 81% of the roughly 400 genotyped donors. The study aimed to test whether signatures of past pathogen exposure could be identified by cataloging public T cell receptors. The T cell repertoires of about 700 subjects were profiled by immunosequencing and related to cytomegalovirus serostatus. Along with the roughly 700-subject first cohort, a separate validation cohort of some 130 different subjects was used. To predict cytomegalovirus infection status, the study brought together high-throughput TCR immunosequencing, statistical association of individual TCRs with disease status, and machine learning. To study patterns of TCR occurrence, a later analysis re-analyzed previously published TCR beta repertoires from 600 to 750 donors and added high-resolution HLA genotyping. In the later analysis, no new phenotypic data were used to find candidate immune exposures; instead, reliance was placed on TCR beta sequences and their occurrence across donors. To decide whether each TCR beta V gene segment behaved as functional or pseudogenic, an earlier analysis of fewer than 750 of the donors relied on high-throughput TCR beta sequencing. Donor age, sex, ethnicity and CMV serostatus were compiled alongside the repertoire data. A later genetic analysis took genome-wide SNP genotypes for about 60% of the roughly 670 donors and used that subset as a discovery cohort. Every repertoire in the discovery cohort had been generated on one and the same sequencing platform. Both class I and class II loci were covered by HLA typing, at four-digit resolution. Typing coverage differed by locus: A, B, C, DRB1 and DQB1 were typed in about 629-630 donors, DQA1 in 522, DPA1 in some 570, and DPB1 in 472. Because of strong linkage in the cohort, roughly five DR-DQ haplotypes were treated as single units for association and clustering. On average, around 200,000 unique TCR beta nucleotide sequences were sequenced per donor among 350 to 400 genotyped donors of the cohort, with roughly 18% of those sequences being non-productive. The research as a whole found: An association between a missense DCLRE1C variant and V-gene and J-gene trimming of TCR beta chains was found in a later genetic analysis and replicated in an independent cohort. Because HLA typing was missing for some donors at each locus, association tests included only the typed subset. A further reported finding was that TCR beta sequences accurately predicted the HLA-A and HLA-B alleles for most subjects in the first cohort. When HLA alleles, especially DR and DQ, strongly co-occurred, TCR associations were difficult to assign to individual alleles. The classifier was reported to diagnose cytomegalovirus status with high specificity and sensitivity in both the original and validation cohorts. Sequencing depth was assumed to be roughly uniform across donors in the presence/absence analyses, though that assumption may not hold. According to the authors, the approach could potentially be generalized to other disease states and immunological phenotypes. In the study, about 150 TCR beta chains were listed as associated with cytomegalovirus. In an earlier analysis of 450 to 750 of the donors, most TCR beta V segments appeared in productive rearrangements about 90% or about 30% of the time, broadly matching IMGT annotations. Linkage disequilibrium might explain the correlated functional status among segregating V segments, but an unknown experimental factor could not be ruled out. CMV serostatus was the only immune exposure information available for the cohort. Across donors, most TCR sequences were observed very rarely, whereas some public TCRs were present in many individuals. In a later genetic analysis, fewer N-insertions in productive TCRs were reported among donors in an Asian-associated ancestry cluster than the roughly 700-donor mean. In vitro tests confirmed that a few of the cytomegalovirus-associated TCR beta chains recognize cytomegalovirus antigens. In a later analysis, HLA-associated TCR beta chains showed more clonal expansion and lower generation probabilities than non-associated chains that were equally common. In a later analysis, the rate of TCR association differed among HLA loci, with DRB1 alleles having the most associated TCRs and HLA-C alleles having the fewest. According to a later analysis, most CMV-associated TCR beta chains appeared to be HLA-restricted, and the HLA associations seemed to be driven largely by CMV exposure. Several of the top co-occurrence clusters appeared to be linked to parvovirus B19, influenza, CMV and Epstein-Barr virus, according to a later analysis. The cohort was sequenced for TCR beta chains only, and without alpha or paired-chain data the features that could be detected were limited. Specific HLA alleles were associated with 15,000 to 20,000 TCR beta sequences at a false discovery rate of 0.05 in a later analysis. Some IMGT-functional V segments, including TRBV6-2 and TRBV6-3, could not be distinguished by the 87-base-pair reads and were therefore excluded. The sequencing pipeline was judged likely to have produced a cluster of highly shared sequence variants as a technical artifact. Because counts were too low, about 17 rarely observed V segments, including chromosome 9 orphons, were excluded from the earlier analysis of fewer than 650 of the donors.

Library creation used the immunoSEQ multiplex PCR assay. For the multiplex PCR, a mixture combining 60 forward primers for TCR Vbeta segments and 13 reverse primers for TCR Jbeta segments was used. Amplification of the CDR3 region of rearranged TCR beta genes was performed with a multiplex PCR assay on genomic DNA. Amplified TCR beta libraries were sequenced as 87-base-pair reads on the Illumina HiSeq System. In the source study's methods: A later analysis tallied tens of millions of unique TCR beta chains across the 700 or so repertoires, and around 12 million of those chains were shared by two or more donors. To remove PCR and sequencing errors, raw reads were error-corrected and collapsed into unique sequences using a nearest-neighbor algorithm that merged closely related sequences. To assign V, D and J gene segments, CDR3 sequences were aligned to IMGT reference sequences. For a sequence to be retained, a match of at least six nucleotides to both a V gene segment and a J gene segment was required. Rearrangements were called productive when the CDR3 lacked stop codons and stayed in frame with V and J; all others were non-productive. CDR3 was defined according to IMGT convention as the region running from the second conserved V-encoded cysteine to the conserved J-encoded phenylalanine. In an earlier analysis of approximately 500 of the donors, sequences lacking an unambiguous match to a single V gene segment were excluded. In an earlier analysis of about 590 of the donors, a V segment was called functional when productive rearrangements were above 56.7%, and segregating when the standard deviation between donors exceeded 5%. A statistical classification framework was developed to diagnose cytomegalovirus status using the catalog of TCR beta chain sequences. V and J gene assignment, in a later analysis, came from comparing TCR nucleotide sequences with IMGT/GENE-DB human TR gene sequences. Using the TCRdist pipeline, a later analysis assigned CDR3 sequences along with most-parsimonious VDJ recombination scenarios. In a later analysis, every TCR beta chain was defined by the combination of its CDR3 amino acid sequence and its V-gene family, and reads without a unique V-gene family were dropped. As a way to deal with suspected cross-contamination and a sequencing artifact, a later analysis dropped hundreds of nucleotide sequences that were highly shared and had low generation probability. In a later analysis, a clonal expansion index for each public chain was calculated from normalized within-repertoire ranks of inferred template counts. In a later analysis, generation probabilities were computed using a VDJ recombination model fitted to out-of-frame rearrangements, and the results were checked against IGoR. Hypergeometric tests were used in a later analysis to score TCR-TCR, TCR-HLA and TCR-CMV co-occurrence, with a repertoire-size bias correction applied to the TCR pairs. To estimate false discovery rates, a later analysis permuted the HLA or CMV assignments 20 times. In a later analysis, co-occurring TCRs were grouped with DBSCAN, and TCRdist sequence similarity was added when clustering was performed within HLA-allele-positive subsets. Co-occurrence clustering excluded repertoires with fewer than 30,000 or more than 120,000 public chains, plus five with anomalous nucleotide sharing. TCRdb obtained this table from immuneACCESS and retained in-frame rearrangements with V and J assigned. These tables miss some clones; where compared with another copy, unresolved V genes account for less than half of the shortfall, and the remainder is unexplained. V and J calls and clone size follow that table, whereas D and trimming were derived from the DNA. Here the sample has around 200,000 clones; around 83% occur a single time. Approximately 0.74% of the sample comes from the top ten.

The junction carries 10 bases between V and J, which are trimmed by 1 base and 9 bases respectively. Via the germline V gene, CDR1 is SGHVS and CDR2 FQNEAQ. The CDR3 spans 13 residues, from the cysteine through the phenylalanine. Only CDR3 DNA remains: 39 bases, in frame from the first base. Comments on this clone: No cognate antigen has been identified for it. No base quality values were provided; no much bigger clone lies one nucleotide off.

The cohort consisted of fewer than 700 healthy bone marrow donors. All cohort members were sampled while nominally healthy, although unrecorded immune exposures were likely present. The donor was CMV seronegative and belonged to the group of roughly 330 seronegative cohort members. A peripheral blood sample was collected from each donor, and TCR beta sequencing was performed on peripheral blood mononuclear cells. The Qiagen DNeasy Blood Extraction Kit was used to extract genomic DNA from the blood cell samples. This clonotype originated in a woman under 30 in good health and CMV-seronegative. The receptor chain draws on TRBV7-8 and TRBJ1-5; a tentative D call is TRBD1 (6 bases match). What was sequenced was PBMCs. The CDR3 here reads CASSLGEGGPQHF. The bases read TGTGCCAGCAGCTTAGGGGAAGGGGGGCCCCAGCATTTT.